The 27 T cell receptor beta chains given below trace back to one sample, sequenced in a study of cytomegalovirus exposure and HLA in healthy donors. The PCR made use of 60 Vbeta and 13 Jbeta primers. Generated by immunoSEQ multiplex PCR, the TCRdb table keeps only in-frame clones and is missing some. The data contain approximately 100,000 clones, 70% of them singletons. The sequenced sample consisted of PBMCs. These receptors came from a man between 35 and 55 years old in good health and CMV-seropositive.

V gene TRBV5-1 combines with J gene TRBJ1-3, with D possibly matching TRBD1 (6 bases). V was shortened by 4 bases and J by 2 bases, with 10 bases between the two germline ends. The CDR3 loop spans 14 amino acids. The germline gives CDR1 SGHRS, CDR2 YFSETQ. The CDR3 loop is CASSEQGPGNTIYF. As DNA, the CDR3 is TGCGCCAGCAGCGAACAGGGCCCTGGAAACACCATATATTTT.

The rearrangement uses TRBV6-5 and TRBJ1-5; D unclear. V lost 2 bases and J 4 bases, leaving 6 bases between the germline ends. The CDR3 loop spans 13 amino acids. Germline lookup yields CDR1 MNHEY and CDR2 SVGAGI. The CDR3: CASSYAGNQPQHF. The DNA of the CDR3 is TGTGCCAGCAGTTACGCCGGGAATCAGCCCCAGCATTTT.

The chain joins TRBV6-5 to TRBJ2-6; tentatively, D is TRBD1 (6 bases). Germline V gene data show CDR1 as MNHEY and CDR2 as SVGAGI. The CDR3 is made up of 15 amino acids. V was pared by 6 bases and J by 0 bases, with 9 bases between. CDR3 residues: CASSLDSSGANVLTF. The CDR3 DNA sequence: TGTGCCAGCAGCCTGGACAGCTCTGGGGCCAACGTCCTGACTTTC.

The J gene is TRBJ1-5, the V gene TRBV6-1; D is possibly TRBD1 (5 bases). Germline V gene sequence: CDR1 MNHNS, CDR2 SASEGT. V was pared by 4 bases and J by 0 bases, with 10 bases between. The CDR3 has 15 residues. Here the CDR3 DNA reads TGTGCCAGCAGTGGCGGACAATATAGCAATCAGCCCCAGCATTTT. Its translation is CASSGGQYSNQPQHF.

The V gene is TRBV10-3, the J gene TRBJ2-2; D is perhaps TRBD2 (6 bases). V gave up 8 bases and J gave up 6 bases, with 19 bases separating them. This CDR3 is built from 15 residues. The germline V gene has CDR1 ENHRY and CDR2 SYGVKD. The CDR3 DNA reads TGTGCCATCTCCCTTTCCGGGGAGGCGGCCGGGGAGCTGTTTTTT. Translation gives CAISLSGEAAGELFF.

The J gene is TRBJ2-7, the V gene TRBV2, with a possible D match to TRBD1 (5 bases). Trimming removed 8 bases at V and 5 bases at J, with 10 bases between. The CDR3 spans 11 residues. From germline, CDR1 is SNHLY and CDR2 FYNNEI. CDR3 region: CASVDSHEQYV. CDR3 coding DNA: TGTGCCAGCGTTGACAGCCACGAGCAGTACGTC.

The chain is built from TRBV7-2 and TRBJ2-1; 9 bases are shared with TRBD2. Per the germline V gene, CDR1 is SGHTA and CDR2 is FQGNSA. Germline trimming cut 5 bases from V and 7 bases from J; bases unmatched to any gene: 18. The CDR3 is made up of 18 amino acids. The CDR3 protein is CASSPTLPLAGHGNEQFF. CDR3 coding DNA: TGTGCCAGCAGCCCAACCCTCCCGCTAGCGGGACATGGGAATGAGCAGTTCTTC.

V usage is TRBV18 and J usage is TRBJ1-2, with TRBD1 identical over 7 bases. Germline V gene sequence: CDR1 KGHSH, CDR2 LQKENI. The CDR3 length is 16 residues. The J segment lost 2 bases and the V segment lost 5 bases, leaving 11 bases of the junction unmatched. The CDR3 DNA reads TGTGCCAGCTCATACACTCCGGGACAGAAGAACTATGGCTACACCTTC. As protein: CASSYTPGQKNYGYTF.

The genes are TRBV4-3 and TRBJ1-1; possibly TRBD1 for D (6 bases). V gave up 0 bases and J gave up 2 bases, with 16 bases separating them. Germline V gene sequence: CDR1 LGHNA, CDR2 YSLEER. The CDR3 extends over 17 amino acids. DNA for the CDR3: TGCGCCAGCAGCCAAGAATGGGGTCACAGGGACAACACTGAAGCTTTCTTT. Protein: CASSQEWGHRDNTEAFF.

The chain recombines TRBV11-2 with TRBJ2-5; D not certain. Germline CDR1 SGHAT, CDR2 FQNNGV. The CDR3 sequence is 16 residues long. V was pared by 0 bases and J by 0 bases, with 11 bases between. The DNA of the CDR3 is TGTGCCAGCAGCTTAGATCTATCTGCCCACCAAGAGACCCAGTACTTC. As protein: CASSLDLSAHQETQYF.

The chain couples TRBV2 to TRBJ2-1; a weak D match, TRBD2 (6 bases). Trimming stripped 5 bases from V and 5 bases from J, with 13 bases between. Germline CDR1 is SNHLY and CDR2 is FYNNEI. The CDR3 loop spans 14 amino acids. The CDR3 here is CASSLGLANNEQFF. The CDR3 DNA sequence: TGTGCCAGCAGTCTGGGACTGGCAAACAATGAGCAGTTCTTC. The whole variable domain, filled in from reference TRBV2 and TRBJ2-1, reads EPEVTQTPSHQVTQMGQEVILRCVPISNHLYFYWYRQILGQKVEFLVSFYNNEISEKSEIFDDQFSVERPDGSNFTLKIRSTKLEDSAMYFCASSLGLANNEQFFGPGTRLTVL.

The V and J genes are TRBV29-1 and TRBJ2-5; D might be TRBD1 (6 bases). CDR1 and CDR2 (germline): SQVTM, ANQGSEA. Trimming removed 7 bases at V and 1 base at J, with 16 bases between. The CDR3 runs to 14 residues. CDR3 nucleotide sequence: TGCAGCGCCCTCATATGGGGGCTCCAAGAGACCCAGTACTTC. Translating it yields CSALIWGLQETQYF.

The sample holds a few counts of this clone. The J gene is TRBJ1-1, the V gene TRBV10-2, with TRBD1 matching over 7 bases. CDR1 is WSHSY, CDR2 SAAADI, per germline. The length of the CDR3 is 14 residues. The ends lost 4 bases at V and 1 base at J; junction bases unmatched: 3. In nucleotides, the CDR3 is TGCGCCAGCAGTGGAAGGACAGGGAACACTGAAGCTTTCTTT. Its protein is CASSGRTGNTEAFF.

The chain couples TRBV30 to TRBJ2-3; D may be TRBD1 (5 bases). The CDR3 runs 12 residues. Germline CDR1 and CDR2: GTSNPN and SVGIG (reference sequence). V was clipped by 0 bases and J by 6 bases, with 7 bases between them. The CDR3 bases are TGTGCCTGGAGTGTACAGGCGGATACGCAGTATTTT. Amino acid sequence: CAWSVQADTQYF.

The chain recombines TRBV9 with TRBJ2-1; TRBD2 agrees at 16 bases. The germline gives CDR1 SGDLS, CDR2 YYNGEE. V was clipped by 4 bases and J by 9 bases; unmatched bases: 4. The CDR3 loop spans 15 amino acids. CDR3 amino acids: CASSSGLAGGSEQFF. CDR3 DNA sequence: TGTGCCAGCAGCTCGGGACTAGCGGGAGGGAGTGAGCAGTTCTTC.

This clone was counted between two and nine times. The chain recombines TRBV27 with TRBJ2-7; 11 bases line up with TRBD2. V gave up 8 bases and J gave up 1 base; unmatched junction bases: 4. Germline V gene data show CDR1 as MNHEY and CDR2 as SMNVEV (reference sequence). CDR3 length: 14 residues. The CDR3 spells CASGTSGPSYEQYF. CDR3 bases: TGTGCCAGCGGGACTAGCGGACCTTCCTACGAGCAGTACTTC.

The chain is built from TRBV19 and TRBJ2-1; 12 bases map to TRBD2. Per germline, CDR1 LNHDA and CDR2 SQIVND (reference sequence). Trimming cost V 6 bases and J 1 base; bases outside gene matches: 7. The CDR3 spans 17 residues. As DNA, the CDR3 is TGTGCCAGTAGCCCTCGGACTAGCGGGATGTCCTACAATGAGCAGTTCTTC. Protein: CASSPRTSGMSYNEQFF. The whole variable domain, filled in from reference TRBV19 and TRBJ2-1, reads DGGITQSPKYLFRKEGQNVTLSCEQNLNHDAMYWYRQDPGQGLRLIYYSQIVNDFQKGDIAEGYSVSREKKESFPLTVTSAQKNPTAFYLCASSPRTSGMSYNEQFFGPGTRLTVL.

The V and J genes are TRBV25-1 and TRBJ1-4; D not resolved. Germline CDR1 MGHDK, CDR2 SYGVNS. V was trimmed by 4 bases and J by 1 base, leaving 13 bases between them. The CDR3 is 16 residues long. CDR3 sequence: CASSGQLQLTNEKLFF. The CDR3 bases are TGTGCCAGCAGTGGGCAGTTACAGCTAACTAATGAAAAACTGTTTTTT.

This clone was found a few times. Other DNA variants within this sample encode the same CDR3. The J gene is TRBJ2-1, the V gene TRBV19; 9 bases align to TRBD2. CDR1 and CDR2 (germline): LNHDA, SQIVND (reference sequence). This CDR3 has 15 amino acids. Losses at the gene ends were 3 bases for V and 4 bases for J; bases not matched to a gene: 4. CDR3 in amino acids: CASSIGLAGYNEQFF. The DNA for the CDR3 is TGTGCCAGTAGTATCGGGCTAGCGGGGTACAATGAGCAGTTCTTC.

The V call is TRBV10-3, the J call TRBJ1-1, with 7 bases matching TRBD1. CDR1 ENHRY and CDR2 SYGVKD come from the germline V gene. Trimming removed 6 bases from V and 1 base from J; junction bases left unmatched: 5. There are 14 residues in the CDR3. This chain's CDR3 is CAIRTGQRNTEAFF. In DNA, the CDR3 is TGTGCCATCAGGACGGGACAGAGGAACACTGAAGCTTTCTTT.

The DNA for the CDR3 is TGTGCCAGTAGTATCGGAGCCCTTGGGGCCAACGTCCTGACTTTC. Translated: CASSIGALGANVLTF. The gene calls are TRBV19 and TRBJ2-6, with unresolved D. The length of the CDR3 is 15 residues. Germline CDR1 reads LNHDA; CDR2 reads SQIVND (reference sequence). V was trimmed by 3 bases and J by 3 bases, leaving 9 bases between them.

The rearrangement uses TRBV2 and TRBJ1-2, with 9 bases fitting TRBD1. CDR1 is SNHLY, CDR2 FYNNEI, per germline. The CDR3 totals 15 residues. V gave up 3 bases and J gave up 6 bases; unmatched junction bases: 8. This CDR3 is CASSDLRTGVNGYTF. The CDR3, as DNA: TGTGCCAGCAGTGACCTTCGGACAGGGGTCAATGGCTACACCTTC.

The chain links TRBV29-1 to TRBJ2-5, with 10 bases matching TRBD1. J lost 4 bases, V lost 4 bases, and 0 bases had no gene match. The CDR3 loop spans 12 amino acids. Germline V gene sequence: CDR1 SQVTM, CDR2 ANQGSEA. The CDR3 DNA sequence: TGCAGCGTTGGACAGGGGGCAGAGACCCAGTACTTC. Translated, it gives CSVGQGAETQYF.

V and J are TRBV7-9 and TRBJ2-2; D may be TRBD2 (5 bases). The CDR3 runs 15 residues. Germline V CDR1 and CDR2: SEHNR, FQNEAQ (reference sequence). V shed 3 bases and J shed 7 bases, with 15 bases lying between them. The CDR3 DNA reads TGTGCCAGCAGCTTCGGGGAAGGAGGCTTCGGGGAGCTGTTTTTT. Its translation is CASSFGEGGFGELFF.

The chain has TRBV28 and TRBJ2-3; 8 bases agree with TRBD2. CDR1 MDHEN and CDR2 SYDVKM come from the germline V gene. Trimming removed 8 bases from V and 1 base from J; junction bases left unmatched: 11. The CDR3 spans 16 residues. CDR3 region: CASGTAGDHGTDTQYF. DNA for the CDR3: TGTGCCAGCGGAACAGCGGGAGACCATGGCACAGATACGCAGTATTTT. Complete variable domain (other parts from reference TRBV28 and TRBJ2-3): DVKVTQSSRYLVKRTGEKVFLECVQDMDHENMFWYRQDPGLGLRLIYFSYDVKMKEKGDIPEGYSVSREKKERFSLILESASTNQTSMYLCASGTAGDHGTDTQYFGPGTRLTVL.

A few counts support this clone. This rearrangement joins TRBV7-2 to TRBJ2-4; D uncertain. Germline V gene sequence: CDR1 SGHTA, CDR2 FQGNSA. This CDR3 has 12 amino acids. Trimming removed 4 bases at V and 7 bases at J, with 8 bases between. CDR3 residues: CASSYPENIQYF. The CDR3 DNA follows: TGTGCCAGCAGCTATCCGGAGAACATTCAGTACTTC.

The chain uses TRBV11-2 and TRBJ2-1, with D perhaps TRBD2 (6 bases). Germline loops: CDR1 SGHAT, CDR2 FQNNGV. Trimming left V 2 bases short and J 5 bases short, with 7 bases between. This CDR3 comprises 13 residues. This CDR3 is CASSLTGDNEQFF. The CDR3 coding sequence is TGTGCCAGCAGCTTAACGGGGGACAATGAGCAGTTCTTC.